These T cell receptor beta chains were read from a single sample in a study of CD8+CD57+ T cells in acquired aplastic anemia. TCRdb redid the calling of the reads with MiXCR, one entry per CDR3 protein. The table shows roughly 220,000 distinct CDR3 sequences, with roughly 60% occurring only once. Sequencing was carried out using sorted CD4+, CD8+, or CD8+CD57+ T cells (not recorded which) from PBMCs. The receptors derive from a human donor with aplastic anemia. The CDR3 runs from the conserved cysteine through the conserved F or W. D genes are given only for firm matches. Clone size is given for some rows only: seen once, a few or many times, or a class if the clone is expanded.

d_gene | abundance | j_gene | v_gene | len | CDR3nt | CDR3aa
- | - | TRBJ1-1 | TRBV7-2 | 15 | TGTGCCAGCAGCTTACAGGGGACCATGAACACTGAAGCTTTCTTT | CASSLQGTMNTEAFF
TRBD1 | once | TRBJ1-4 | TRBV25-1 | 15 | TGTGCCAGCAGTGAAGGGACAGGCTTAGGTGAAAAACTGTTTTTT | CASSEGTGLGEKLFF
TRBD1 | - | TRBJ1-1 | TRBV5-1 | 15 | TGCGCCAGCAGCGTCGTCCCGGAGGGGGCGGCTGAAGCTTTCTTT | CASSVVPEGAAEAFF
TRBD1 | - | TRBJ1-5 | TRBV5-1 | 15 | TGCGCCAGCAGCTTGGATGGGACAGGGGGTCAGCCCCAGCATTTT | CASSLDGTGGQPQHF
TRBD1 | - | TRBJ1-5 | TRBV12-3/TRBV12-4 | 15 | TGTGCCAGCAGGTTGACAGGGGGTGGCAATCAGCCCCAGCATTTT | CASRLTGGGNQPQHF
TRBD2 | - | TRBJ2-1 | TRBV11-2 | 16 | TGTGCCAGCAGCTTATCTAGCGGGGGTTACTACAATGAGCAGTTCTTC | CASSLSSGGYYNEQFF
- | once | TRBJ1-6 | TRBV7-3 | 19 | TGTGCCAGCAGCTTAGAGTCGCCGCGACATAGCTCCTATAATTCACCCCTCCACTTT | CASSLESPRHSSYNSPLHF
TRBD1 | - | TRBJ1-2 | TRBV20-1 | 13 | TGCAGTGCTCCCCGGGACAGAGCCCATGGCTACACCTTC | CSAPRDRAHGYTF
TRBD1 | - | TRBJ2-6 | TRBV7-9 | 14 | TGTGCCAGCAGCCTCCGGGACAGGGCCGACGTCCTGACTTTC | CASSLRDRADVLTF
TRBD2 | - | TRBJ2-7 | TRBV7-9 | 17 | TGTGCCAGCAGCACCTGGCCCACAGCGGGAGGGCCGGAGGAGCAGTACTTC | CASSTWPTAGGPEEQYF
TRBD1 | - | TRBJ2-1 | TRBV15 | 15 | TGTGCCACCAGGGGGGGACAGGGGGTTGGCTATGAGCAGTTCTTC | CATRGGQGVGYEQFF
TRBD1 | - | TRBJ1-2 | TRBV20-1 | 14 | TGCAGTGCTAGCCGGACAGGGGGAGGCTATGGCTACACCTTC | CSASRTGGGYGYTF
TRBD2 | - | TRBJ2-5 | TRBV7-2 | 16 | TGTGCCAGCAGCTCCCTTAGCGGGTTCTTCCAAGAGACCCAGTACTTC | CASSSLSGFFQETQYF
- | - | TRBJ2-7 | TRBV5-5 | 13 | TGTGCCAGCAGCGTCCTGAACCCTGACGAGCAGTACTTC | CASSVLNPDEQYF
TRBD1 | - | TRBJ2-5 | TRBV6-5 | 13 | TGTGCCAGCCGGGACAGGGTGGCAGAGACCCAGTACTTC | CASRDRVAETQYF
TRBD2 | - | TRBJ2-7 | TRBV7-3 | 15 | TGTGCCAGTAGTATCGGCCTAGCGGGGACCTACGAGCAGTACTTC | CASSIGLAGTYEQYF
- | - | TRBJ1-1 | TRBV24-1 | 14 | TGTGCCACCAGTGATCCCACAGGAGGCACTGAAGCTTTCTTT | CATSDPTGGTEAFF
- | - | TRBJ2-2 | TRBV11-2 | 14 | TGTGCCAGCACACAGGTAGCCAAGGCCGGGGAGCTGTTTTTT | CASTQVAKAGELFF
- | - | TRBJ2-7 | TRBV7-9 | 15 | TGTGCCAGCAGCTTACCCGGGACACGTTCCTACGAGCAGTACTTC | CASSLPGTRSYEQYF
- | - | TRBJ1-1 | TRBV9 | 16 | TGTGCCAGCAGCGTAGCTGGGGGCTTTACTAACACTGAAGCTTTCTTT | CASSVAGGFTNTEAFF
TRBD2 | - | TRBJ2-1 | TRBV24-1 | 15 | TGTGCCACCAGGGGACTAGCGGGAGGGTTCAATGAGCAGTTCTTC | CATRGLAGGFNEQFF
- | - | TRBJ2-7 | TRBV2 | 14 | TGTGCCAGCAGTGAAAGTCTTCTTCCCTACGAGCAGTACTTC | CASSESLLPYEQYF
- | few | TRBJ2-1 | TRBV24-1 | 15 | TGTGCCACCAGTGATGGGGGCCTGGACAGTAATGAGCAGTTCTTC | CATSDGGLDSNEQFF
- | many | TRBJ2-3 | TRBV2 | 15 | TGTGCCAGCAGTGACCCGGACCTCGCCGCAGATACGCAGTATTTT | CASSDPDLAADTQYF
- | - | TRBJ2-3 | TRBV10-3 | 16 | TGTGCCATCAGTGAGTCGGCGAACGGGGGCGCAGATACGCAGTATTTT | CAISESANGGADTQYF
- | - | TRBJ1-5 | TRBV20-1 | 12 | TGCAGTGCTAGCACAGGCTCCCAGCCCCAGCATTTT | CSASTGSQPQHF
- | - | TRBJ2-7 | TRBV7-2 | 20 | TGTGCCAGCAGCTCTCCGGCGTGGAAGGTCACAACCCCGAGCTCCTACGAGCAGTACTTC | CASSSPAWKVTTPSSYEQYF
- | - | TRBJ2-4 | TRBV20-1 | 13 | TGCAGTGCAGGGGGGTTAGCCAAAAACATTCAGTACTTC | CSAGGLAKNIQYF
- | - | TRBJ1-4 | TRBV20-1 | 13 | TGCAGTGCTAGAGATGGGGCAACTGAAAAACTGTTTTTT | CSARDGATEKLFF
TRBD1 | - | TRBJ2-3 | TRBV2 | 13 | TGTGCCAGAGAGACAGGGAAAAGAGATACGCAGTATTTT | CARETGKRDTQYF
TRBD2 | - | TRBJ2-7 | TRBV2 | 17 | TGTGCCAGCAGCCCCCTGGGGGGGTACCCATTCTCCTACGAGCAGTACTTC | CASSPLGGYPFSYEQYF
TRBD2 | once | TRBJ2-3 | TRBV5-1 | 15 | TGTGCCAGCAGCGCCAGCGGGAGAGGGGCAGATACGCAGTATTTT | CASSASGRGADTQYF
- | - | TRBJ2-7 | TRBV3-1 | 13 | TGTGCCAGCAGCTCCGAGGGGGTTTACGAGCAGTACTTC | CASSSEGVYEQYF
- | - | TRBJ1-2 | TRBV10-3 | 15 | TGTGCCATCAGTGAGTCGGAGGGAAGTAGCTATGGCTACACCTTC | CAISESEGSSYGYTF
- | - | TRBJ1-3 | TRBV9 | 13 | TGTGCCAGCAGCATGGGGTCTGGAAACACCATATATTTT | CASSMGSGNTIYF
- | - | TRBJ1-4 | TRBV19 | 15 | TGTGCCAGTAGTGTAGGAAATGCAACTAATGAAAAACTGTTTTTT | CASSVGNATNEKLFF
TRBD2 | few | TRBJ2-5 | TRBV9 | 16 | TGTGCCAGCAGCGTAGAAGGGACTAGCTCCGGAGAGACCCAGTACTTC | CASSVEGTSSGETQYF
- | - | TRBJ1-1 | TRBV7-2 | 16 | TGTGCCAGCAGCTTAGCGGGGGAGGGTAGAAACACTGAAGCTTTCTTT | CASSLAGEGRNTEAFF
TRBD1 | once | TRBJ1-5 | TRBV2 | 18 | TGTGCCAGCAGTGCGGTCGGGCTGGGACAGGGTAGCAATCAGCCCCAGCATTTT | CASSAVGLGQGSNQPQHF
- | - | TRBJ1-5 | TRBV19 | 11 | TGTGCCAGTAGTAATAATCAGCCCCAGCATTTT | CASSNNQPQHF
- | - | TRBJ2-2 | TRBV7-9 | 14 | TGTGCCAGCAGCCGAGACAGATTCACCGGGGAGCTGTTTTTT | CASSRDRFTGELFF
- | - | TRBJ2-6 | TRBV11-2 | 19 | TGTGCCAGCAGCTTAGTTAGGGCAGGGCTGAGCTCTGGGGCCAACGTCCTGACTTTC | CASSLVRAGLSSGANVLTF
- | - | TRBJ2-1 | TRBV2 | 15 | TGTGCCAGCTTCGGGGGACCCCGCTCCTACAATGAGCAGTTCTTC | CASFGGPRSYNEQFF
- | many | TRBJ2-5 | TRBV2 | 15 | TGTGCCAGCAGTGAAGGAGCGGAACTTCAAGAGACCCAGTACTTC | CASSEGAELQETQYF
- | - | TRBJ2-3 | TRBV9 | 15 | TGTGCCAGCAGCGCCCGGGCCGCCTCCACAGATACGCAGTATTTT | CASSARAASTDTQYF
TRBD2 | - | TRBJ2-1 | TRBV29-1 | 14 | TGCAGCGCCACACTAGCGGAGGCCTACAATGAGCAGTTCTTC | CSATLAEAYNEQFF
- | - | TRBJ1-1 | TRBV10-3 | 13 | TGTGCCATCAGTGAGGGGGAATGGACTGAAGCTTTCTTT | CAISEGEWTEAFF
TRBD1 | few | TRBJ2-7 | TRBV5-4 | 16 | TGTGCCAGCAGCTCCACCGGGACAGGGTACCCCCACGAGCAGTACTTC | CASSSTGTGYPHEQYF
TRBD1 | - | TRBJ1-1 | TRBV5-1 | 13 | TGCGCCAGCAGCCTGGGACAGGGGGTGGAAGCTTTCTTT | CASSLGQGVEAFF
TRBD2 | - | TRBJ2-3 | TRBV7-9 | 19 | TGTGCCAGCAGTCGACTAACACAGCGGGGGGCCGCTCAAGCAGATACGCAGTATTTT | CASSRLTQRGAAQADTQYF
TRBD1 | - | TRBJ1-2 | TRBV5-5 | 15 | TGTGCCAGCAGCTTGATTTTTAGGGACAGCTATGGCTACACCTTC | CASSLIFRDSYGYTF
TRBD2 | many | TRBJ2-3 | TRBV11-2 | 16 | TGTGCCAGCAGCGAGAGAGCGGGGGGGCTTACAGATACGCAGTATTTT | CASSERAGGLTDTQYF
- | once | TRBJ2-1 | TRBV29-1 | 13 | TGCAGCGTTGTGTCGGACAGCTACAATGAGCAGTTCTTC | CSVVSDSYNEQFF
- | - | TRBJ2-1 | TRBV2 | 11 | TGTACGGTACGGGGACCGGATGAGCAGTTCTTC | CTVRGPDEQFF
- | - | TRBJ1-1 | TRBV6-5 | 13 | TGTGCCAGCGGAATAACAGCGAACACTGAAGCTTTCTTT | CASGITANTEAFF
- | - | TRBJ1-1 | TRBV24-1 | 12 | TGTGCCACCAGTGACTCAGGGTACGAAGCTTTCTTT | CATSDSGYEAFF
- | - | TRBJ2-7 | TRBV7-2 | 11 | TGTGCCAGCAGCTCATTTAAAGAGCAGTACTTC | CASSSFKEQYF
- | many | TRBJ1-1 | TRBV5-1 | 13 | TGCGCCAGCAGCTTGTCACCGGGAACTGAAGCTTTCTTT | CASSLSPGTEAFF